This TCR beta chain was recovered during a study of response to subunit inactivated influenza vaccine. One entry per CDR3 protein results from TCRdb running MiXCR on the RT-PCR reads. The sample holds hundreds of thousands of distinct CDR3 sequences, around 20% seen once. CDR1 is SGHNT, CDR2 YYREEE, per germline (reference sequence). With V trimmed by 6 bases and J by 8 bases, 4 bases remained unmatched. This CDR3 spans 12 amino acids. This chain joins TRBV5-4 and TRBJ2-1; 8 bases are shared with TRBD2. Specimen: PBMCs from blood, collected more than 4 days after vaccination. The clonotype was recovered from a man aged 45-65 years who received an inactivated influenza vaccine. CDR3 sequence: CASMAGGHEQFF. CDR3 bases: TGTGCCAGCATGGCGGGGGGCCATGAGCAGTTCTTC. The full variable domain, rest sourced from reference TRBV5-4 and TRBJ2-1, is ETGVTQSPTHLIKTRGQQVTLRCSSQSGHNTVSWYQQALGQGPQFIFQYYREEENGRGNFPPRFSGLQFPNYSSELNVNALELDDSALYLCASMAGGHEQFFGPGTRLTVL.